These 13 T cell receptor beta chains were sequenced from one sample in a study of graft-versus-host responses after intestinal transplantation. Antigen specificity for these receptors is unknown. Assay: immunoSEQ multiplex PCR; the TCRdb copy retains only in-frame clones and omits some. The sample shows around 100,000 clones, less than 90% of them seen only once. Sample: unstimulated CD4+ T cells sorted from spleen or lymph node cells, taken before transplant. These TCRs come from a human donor who was the organ donor for an intestinal transplant.

V gene TRBV5-1 combines with J gene TRBJ2-2, with 9 bases lining up with TRBD2. The CDR3 is made up of 16 amino acids. With 3 bases clipped from V and 3 bases from J, the junction kept 6 bases outside the gene matches. In germline, CDR1 is SGHRS, CDR2 YFSETQ. Here the CDR3 reads CASSSSGGTYTGELFF. The CDR3, as DNA: TGCGCCAGCAGCTCCAGCGGGGGGACTTACACCGGGGAGCTGTTTTTT.

The chain is built from TRBV27 and TRBJ1-1; 8 nucleotides line up with TRBD1. CDR3 length: 14 residues. V lost 1 base to trimming and J lost 4 bases; unmatched junction nucleotides: 2. The germline V gene has CDR1 MNHEY and CDR2 SMNVEV (reference sequence). The DNA of the CDR3 is TGTGCCAGCAGTTTATACAGGGGGAGCACTGAAGCTTTCTTT. This encodes CASSLYRGSTEAFF.

This chain links TRBV7-3 with TRBJ2-1; tentatively, D is TRBD1 (6 bases). This CDR3 contains 15 residues. From germline, CDR1 is SGHTA and CDR2 FQGTGA. Trimming took off 5 bases at V and 7 bases at J, with 18 bases between the two ends. The CDR3 region has the DNA TGTGCCAGCAGCGCCTCGGTGGGGGCGAGGAATGAGCAGTTCTTC. Its translation: CASSASVGARNEQFF.

This chain connects TRBV20-1 to TRBJ1-2; D uncertain. CDR3 size: 10 residues. Trimming pared 0 bases from V and 6 bases from J, leaving 2 bases between. CDR1 and CDR2 (germline): DFQATT, SNEGSKA (reference sequence). The CDR3 DNA reads as TGCAGTGCTAGAGAAAATGGCTACACCTTC. This translates into CSARENGYTF.

This sequence joins TRBV4-1 and TRBJ1-2; D call uncertain. The CDR3 runs 17 residues. CDR1 and CDR2 from the germline V gene are MGHRA and YSYEKL. V was clipped by 0 bases and J by 2 bases, with 16 bases between them. The CDR3: CASSQDRLSRVNYGYTF. CDR3 in DNA: TGCGCCAGCAGCCAAGATCGTTTATCCCGGGTAAACTATGGCTACACCTTC.

The J gene is TRBJ1-6, the V gene TRBV6-5; TRBD1 matches 7 bases. V was pared by 5 bases and J by 14 bases, with 9 bases of the junction left unmatched. CDR1 MNHEY and CDR2 SVGAGI come from the germline V gene. This CDR3 is 13 amino acids long. The CDR3 reads CASSVQGKVALHF. The CDR3 DNA sequence: TGTGCCAGCAGTGTACAGGGGAAGGTCGCCCTCCACTTT.

The chain joins TRBV7-2 to TRBJ1-3, with D tentatively TRBD1 (5 bases). Trimming removed 4 bases from V and 5 bases from J, with 21 bases in between. The CDR3 totals 17 residues. The germline V gene encodes CDR1 SGHTA and CDR2 FQGNSA. The CDR3 loop is CASSSNSERQGRNTIYF. The CDR3 nucleotides read TGTGCCAGCAGCTCAAACTCCGAGCGGCAGGGTCGAAACACCATATATTTT.

The chain carries TRBV5-1 and TRBJ1-6; 7 bases line up with TRBD1. The CDR3 length is 15 residues. V gave up 0 bases and J gave up 7 bases; unmatched junction bases: 4. From germline, CDR1 is SGHRS and CDR2 YFSETQ. The CDR3 loop is CASSLGGTANSPLHF. In DNA form, the CDR3 reads TGCGCCAGCAGCTTGGGGGGGACAGCCAATTCACCCCTCCACTTT.

This clone has only a few counts. The rearrangement joins TRBV4-2 to TRBJ2-5; 11 bases agree with TRBD2. This CDR3 has 16 amino acids. From germline, CDR1 is LGHNA and CDR2 YNFKEQ. V was pared by 3 bases and J by 2 bases, with 5 bases of the junction left unmatched. CDR3: CASSQGLAESQETQYF. The CDR3 coding sequence is TGTGCCAGCAGCCAGGGACTAGCGGAGTCACAAGAGACCCAGTACTTC.

The gene calls are TRBV15 and TRBJ2-7; 10 nucleotides agree with TRBD1. Per germline, CDR1 LNHNV and CDR2 YYDKDF (reference sequence). The CDR3 extends over 17 amino acids. V lost 0 bases to trimming and J lost 2 bases; unmatched junction nucleotides: 7. This CDR3 is CATSRDAGQGVTYEQYF. In DNA form, the CDR3 reads TGTGCCACCAGCAGAGATGCTGGACAGGGGGTAACCTACGAGCAGTACTTC.

This rearrangement joins TRBV18 to TRBJ2-7, with 9 bases that match TRBD1. Trimming removed 3 bases from V and 2 bases from J; junction bases left unmatched: 5. Germline-derived CDR1 and CDR2 are KGHSH and LQKENI. The CDR3 is made up of 15 amino acids. CDR3 bases: TGTGCCAGCTCACCTCGGAGACAGGGGGCCTACGAGCAGTACTTC. Amino acids: CASSPRRQGAYEQYF.

The V gene is TRBV27, the J gene TRBJ1-6; D is possibly TRBD1 (5 bases). The CDR3 has 14 residues. CDR1 and CDR2 (germline): MNHEY, SMNVEV (reference sequence). With 3 bases removed from V and 4 bases from J, the gap between germline ends came to 7 bases. This CDR3 reads CASSFRGYNSPLHF. In DNA form, the CDR3 reads TGTGCCAGCAGTTTCCGGGGGTATAATTCACCCCTCCACTTT.

This rearrangement joins TRBV27 to TRBJ2-6; the D is unclear. The V end lost 2 bases, the J end lost 0 bases, and 8 bases lay between the germline ends. Germline CDR1 is MNHEY and CDR2 is SMNVEV (reference sequence). This CDR3 region has 16 residues. DNA of the CDR3: TGTGCCAGCAGTTTAGTCCCAGCCTCTGGGGCCAACGTCCTGACTTTC. Translating gives CASSLVPASGANVLTF.